This T cell receptor beta chain is drawn from a study of cytomegalovirus exposure and HLA in healthy donors. Across the whole study: An earlier analysis identified 117 million unique TCR beta sequences in about 179 million T cells. The study placed approximately 80% of its roughly 430 genotyped donors in the Caucasian-associated ancestry cluster.

The germline V gene encodes CDR1 SGHTA and CDR2 FQGTGA. The CDR3 is made up of 13 amino acids. With V trimmed by 2 bases and J by 8 bases, 3 bases remained unmatched. Findings and limits, study-wide: Within an earlier analysis, most TCR beta V segments proved productive either about 87% or about 30% of the time. CMV serostatus was the sole immune exposure data available.

The PCR ran on 60 Vbeta and 13 Jbeta primers. Profiled with immunoSEQ multiplex PCR; TCRdb holds only in-frame clones, not every one. The sample contains 77,000 or so clones, less than 80% of which appear only once. Comments on this clone: Its antigen is still unknown.

Source material: PBMCs. This TCR derives from a woman between 40 and 50 years old in good health and CMV-seronegative. The genes are TRBV7-3 and TRBJ2-1; TRBD2 matches at 7 bases. The CDR3 is CASSLGGRYEQFF. The CDR3 bases are TGTGCCAGCAGCTTAGGCGGGAGATATGAGCAGTTCTTC.